The following is a T cell receptor beta chain sequence with its context. Antigen: not known. This may stem from a read error, because a much larger clone lies one nucleotide away. The sample is drawn from a study of T cell repertoires in cytomegalovirus infection. In the study overall: Recently identified HLA-C-restricted CMV epitopes and well-studied HLA-B-restricted CMV epitopes were used by the study. Shared public TCR beta signatures pointed to both CMV infection and a matching HLA type. Whole-study findings and limits: Carriage of CMV together with the relevant HLA was identifiable through cumulative public TCR beta family frequency. HLA-C-restricted TCR beta clonotypes specific for CMV led the ex vivo response.

The CDR3 runs 13 residues. V lost 6 bases, J lost 5 bases, and 14 bases lay in between. Germline assignment: CDR1 SGHTA and CDR2 FQGNSA. MiXCR, run by TCRdb on the reads, gives a single entry per CDR3 protein. The data hold 250,000 to 300,000 distinct CDR3 sequences, with less than 25% observed a single time. Here the sequenced sample was cultured PBMCs, taken from culture after CMV antigen stimulation. This TCR was sampled from a human donor in good health (CMV status not recorded). Some clones in this sample may be carry-over from other donors' samples. The V and J genes are TRBV7-2 and TRBJ2-7; the D is unclear. The CDR3 reads CASSIVQWNEQYF. The CDR3, as DNA: TGTGCCAGCAGTATCGTACAGTGGAACGAGCAGTACTTC.